The TCR beta chain described here comes from a study of shared clonotypes between healthy human individuals. Findings of the study overall: Only blood was sampled, and tissue TCR repertoires likely differ from blood ones.

Trimming removed 5 bases from V and 10 bases from J, with 14 bases in between. This CDR3 comprises 12 residues. CDR1 SGHVS and CDR2 FQNEAQ come from the germline V gene. Assay used: immunoSEQ multiplex PCR; TCRdb lists only in-frame clones, some missing. The sample consists of roughly 720,000 clones, 90% of them appearing once. This clone was detected only once. Its antigen is currently unknown. Donors comprised healthy HIV-negative adults lacking recent acute infections or vaccinations. Donors comprised only Caucasian adults living in Nashville, Tennessee. CD8 memory was a combination of CD45RO+ cells and CCR7-negative CD45RA+ TemRA cells.

The sequence was obtained from a man in his late teens or twenties in good health. Some clones in this sample may be carry-over from other donors' samples. The chain carries TRBV7-8 and TRBJ1-1; D uncertain. Material for sequencing was memory CD8+ T cells from PBMCs. Subset noted: CD45RO+ cells pooled with CCR7-negative TemRA cells. The CDR3 DNA is TGTGCCAGCAGCCCCCTAGGCCGCGGAGCTTTCTTT. This translates into CASSPLGRGAFF.